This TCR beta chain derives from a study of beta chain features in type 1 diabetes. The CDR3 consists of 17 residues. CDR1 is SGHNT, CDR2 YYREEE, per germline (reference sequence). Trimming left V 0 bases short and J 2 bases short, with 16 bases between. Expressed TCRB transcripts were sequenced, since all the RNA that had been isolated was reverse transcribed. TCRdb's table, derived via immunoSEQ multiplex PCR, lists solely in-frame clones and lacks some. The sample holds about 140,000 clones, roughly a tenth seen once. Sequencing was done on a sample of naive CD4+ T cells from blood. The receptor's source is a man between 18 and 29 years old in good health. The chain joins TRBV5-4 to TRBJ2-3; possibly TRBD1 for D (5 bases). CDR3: CASSLEFQGIITDTQYF. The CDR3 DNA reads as TGTGCCAGCAGCTTGGAGTTTCAGGGAATAATCACAGATACGCAGTATTTT.